Listed below are T cell receptor beta chains from one sample, sequenced in a study of blood T cell repertoires in COVID-19. Profiling relied on immunoSEQ multiplex PCR, and the TCRdb table lists in-frame clones only, not all of them. Of around 250,000 clones listed, around 88% are singletons. Sequencing used peripheral blood. The receptors derive from an older man with acute or convalescent COVID-19. Both conserved end residues are part of each CDR3. The D gene is left open where the match is weak. A clone size is listed for some rows: how often the clone was seen (once, few, many), or a class if it is expanded.

v_gene	j_gene	d_gene	abundance	CDR3nt	CDR3aa
TRBV27	TRBJ2-7	TRBD1	NA	TGTGCCAGCAGTTCCCGGGACAGGGGCTATTACGAGCAGTACTTC	CASSSRDRGYYEQYF
TRBV5-1	TRBJ1-3	TRBD1	NA	TGCGCCAGCAGCTGGGCCGGGACAGGGGTGTCTGGAAACACCATATATTTT	CASSWAGTGVSGNTIYF
TRBV21-1	TRBJ2-4	NA	NA	TGTGCCAGCAGCGAAGGACTAGCGGGAGGACACCTAGCCAAAAACATTCAGTACTTC	CASSEGLAGGHLAKNIQYF
TRBV27	TRBJ2-7	TRBD2	NA	TGTGCCAGCAGCAATCTAGCGGGTTCCTACGAGCAGTACTTC	CASSNLAGSYEQYF
TRBV6-1	TRBJ2-7	NA	NA	TGTGCCAGCAGTGAAGCCGGCGGGTCCGCCTACGAGCAGTACTTC	CASSEAGGSAYEQYF
TRBV11-2	TRBJ1-4	NA	NA	TGTGCCAGCAGCTTCGCCGGAGTTAATGAAAAACTGTTTTTT	CASSFAGVNEKLFF
TRBV29-1	TRBJ1-4	NA	NA	TGCAGCGTTGAAGATCAGGCCAGATATCGTGCTACTAATGAAAAACTGTTTTTT	CSVEDQARYRATNEKLFF
TRBV28	TRBJ1-4	NA	NA	TGTGCCAGCAGTCCTTATGAAAAACTGTTTTTT	CASSPYEKLFF
TRBV7-2	TRBJ1-1	NA	once	TGTGCCAGCAGCTTATCGACAGAGATCACTGAAGCTTTCTTT	CASSLSTEITEAFF
TRBV3-1/TRBV3-2	TRBJ2-2	TRBD2	once	TGTGCCAGCAGCCAGCTGGGAGCGGGGGGGCGCGTCGGGGAGCTGTTTTTT	CASSQLGAGGRVGELFF
TRBV3-1/TRBV3-2	TRBJ2-7	TRBD2	NA	TGTGCCAGCAGCCAAGATCCTAGCGGGAGGCTCGAGCAGTACTTC	CASSQDPSGRLEQYF
TRBV2	TRBJ1-6	NA	NA	TGTGCCAGCAGTGGGTGGGAGGCGGATTCACCCCTCCACTTT	CASSGWEADSPLHF
TRBV11-2	TRBJ2-7	NA	NA	TGTGCCAGCAGCTTAGAGGCAGGGGTCTACGAGCAGTACTTC	CASSLEAGVYEQYF
TRBV13	TRBJ1-4	TRBD1	NA	TGTGCCAGCAGCGAACAGGGGGTAGTCGAAAAACTGTTTTTT	CASSEQGVVEKLFF
TRBV28	TRBJ1-2	TRBD1	once	TGTGCCAGCAGTTTACCCGGGACAGGCCCCTATCACACCTTC	CASSLPGTGPYHTF
TRBV11-3	TRBJ2-7	TRBD2	NA	TGTGCCAGCAGCTTAGCGGCGGGGGGCGCGGGGGAGCAGTACTTC	CASSLAAGGAGEQYF
TRBV2	TRBJ2-1	NA	NA	TGTGCCAGCTCGCAGTACAATGAGCAGTTCTTC	CASSQYNEQFF
TRBV7-6	TRBJ2-2	NA	NA	TGTGCCAGCGGCTACGTGGGGGGCGCGGGGGCCGGGGAGCTGTTTTTT	CASGYVGGAGAGELFF
TRBV5-5	TRBJ2-1	NA	NA	TGTGCCAGCAGCTTGGATCCAGGGTCGTCCTACAATGAGCAGTTCTTC	CASSLDPGSSYNEQFF
TRBV5-1	TRBJ1-2	NA	NA	TGCGCCAGCAGCTTGGACGTCACGGGGATCCCTGGTTTTGGCTACACCTTC	CASSLDVTGIPGFGYTF
TRBV28	TRBJ2-3	NA	NA	TGTGCCAGCAGTTTACCGGGACAGGGTATAGGGGCTAGCGGGGGCCGCCCAGATACGCAGTATTTT	CASSLPGQGIGASGGRPDTQYF
TRBV20-1	TRBJ2-1	NA	NA	TGCAGTGCTAGCGGGGGAGAGCAGTTCTTC	CSASGGEQFF
TRBV4-1	TRBJ1-3	NA	NA	TGCGCCAGCAGCCACACGCGGGCTGAGAGAAACACCATATATTTT	CASSHTRAERNTIYF
TRBV3-1/TRBV3-2	TRBJ1-1	TRBD1	NA	TGTGCCAGCAGCTCATGGACAGGGGGCTTCACTGAAGCTTTCTTT	CASSSWTGGFTEAFF
TRBV11-1	TRBJ1-2	TRBD1	NA	TGTGCCAGCAGCTCCAGTGGGACAGCCTCTAACTATGGCTACACCTTC	CASSSSGTASNYGYTF
TRBV9	TRBJ2-2	NA	NA	TGTGCCAGCAGCGCCCTGAACACCGGGGAGCTGTTTTTT	CASSALNTGELFF
TRBV6-5	TRBJ2-1	NA	NA	TGTGCCAGCAAATTGGGGCTTTATGAGCAGTTCTTC	CASKLGLYEQFF
TRBV5-1	TRBJ2-7	NA	NA	TGCGCCAGCAGCTTGGACCCAGGTCTCTCCTACGAGCAGTACTTC	CASSLDPGLSYEQYF
TRBV4-2	TRBJ1-1	NA	NA	TGTGCCAGCAGCCAAGATGGGCAGTTCACTGAAGCTTTCTTT	CASSQDGQFTEAFF
TRBV5-6	TRBJ2-7	TRBD1	NA	TGTGCCAGCAGCTTGGCTGCCAGGACAGGTGGGTACGAGCAGTACTTC	CASSLAARTGGYEQYF
TRBV2	TRBJ1-2	NA	few	TGTGCCAGCAACGAGGGCCTCCGGGCAGGCTATGGCTACACCTTC	CASNEGLRAGYGYTF
TRBV7-9	TRBJ2-7	NA	NA	TGTGCCAGCAGCTTAGGTCCCCTTCTCTACGAGCAGTACTTC	CASSLGPLLYEQYF
TRBV2	TRBJ1-5	NA	NA	TGTGCCAGCAGCCCGGACAGTCCTAGCAATCAGCCCCAGCATTTT	CASSPDSPSNQPQHF
TRBV7-9	TRBJ1-3	NA	NA	TGTGCCAGCAGCCCCGGGGGTAAATCTGGAAACACCATATATTTT	CASSPGGKSGNTIYF
TRBV6-5	TRBJ1-1	NA	few	TGTGCCAGCAAGAGGGAGTACACTGAAGCTTTCTTT	CASKREYTEAFF
TRBV4-1	TRBJ2-7	TRBD1	NA	TGCGCCAGCAGCCAAGGACAGGGGGCAAACTCCTACGAGCAGTACTTC	CASSQGQGANSYEQYF
TRBV11-3	TRBJ1-1	TRBD1	NA	TGTGCCAGCAGCCCCACCTGGTGGGGGTTCCCAGGGGGGAACACTGAAGCTTTCTTT	CASSPTWWGFPGGNTEAFF
TRBV9	TRBJ2-7	NA	NA	TGTGCCAGCAGCGTAGACGCTCAGGGCGAGCAGTACTTC	CASSVDAQGEQYF
TRBV10-3	TRBJ2-2	TRBD1	NA	TGTGCCATCAGTCCCGGGACAGGGGGGTCCGGGGAGCTGTTTTTT	CAISPGTGGSGELFF
TRBV7-7	TRBJ2-5	TRBD2	NA	TGTGCCAGCAGCTTGGGACTAGCGGGAGTGGAGACCCAGTACTTC	CASSLGLAGVETQYF
TRBV27	TRBJ2-1	TRBD2	once	TGTGCCAGCAGTTTAGCGGGAGGGACTGAGCAGTTCTTC	CASSLAGGTEQFF
TRBV5-1	TRBJ1-3	NA	few	TGCGCCAGCAGCTCGAGGACTGGAAACACCATATATTTT	CASSSRTGNTIYF
TRBV3-1/TRBV3-2	TRBJ2-5	NA	NA	TGTGCCAGCAGCCAAGAGGGGAGGCTCGAGACCCAGTACTTC	CASSQEGRLETQYF
TRBV7-2	TRBJ2-2	NA	NA	TGTGCCAGCAGCCTTCTTATAAACACCGGGGAGCTGTTTTTT	CASSLLINTGELFF
TRBV28	TRBJ1-2	TRBD1	NA	TGTGCCAGCAGCCACCAGGGGGCGTCTAGGCTCGGTGGCTACACCTTC	CASSHQGASRLGGYTF
TRBV28	TRBJ1-1	NA	NA	TGTGCCAGCAGTTTTACAGGAGGGCTAGGGACTGAAGCTTTCTTT	CASSFTGGLGTEAFF
TRBV11-1	TRBJ2-4	TRBD1	once	TGTGCCAGCAGCTCGCGGACAGGGGTTTCCAAAAACATTCAGTACTTC	CASSSRTGVSKNIQYF
TRBV30	TRBJ1-2	NA	NA	TGTGCCCGGCAGGGGCTTAACTATGGCTACACCTTC	CARQGLNYGYTF
TRBV19	TRBJ2-5	TRBD2	NA	TGTGCCAGTATCGCTCCGGGGAGGGAAGAGACCCAGTACTTC	CASIAPGREETQYF
TRBV3-1/TRBV3-2	TRBJ1-4	NA	NA	TGTGCCAGCAAGAAACGACGGGGGGGAGAAAAACTGTTTTTT	CASKKRRGGEKLFF
TRBV18	TRBJ2-3	NA	NA	TGTGCCAGCTCAGCTATAGAAGATACGCAGTATTTT	CASSAIEDTQYF
TRBV7-9	TRBJ2-7	TRBD1	NA	TGTGCCAGCAGCTTCCCCGGACAGGTTTTATTC	CASSFPGQVLF
TRBV2	TRBJ1-2	NA	few	TGTGCCAGCAGTGAAAATTCAGGGCGCTACTATGGCTACACCTTC	CASSENSGRYYGYTF